The 3 T cell receptor beta chains below all came from one sample that was sequenced in a study of shared clonotypes between healthy human individuals. TCRdb keeps only in-frame clones here, not all; method: immunoSEQ multiplex PCR. This repertoire shows approximately 600,000 clones, roughly 96% found once; its top ten account for over 0.1%. Cells designated naive CD8 were CD45RO-negative and were positively selected for CCR7, with terminally differentiated effector memory CD45RA+ cells excluded. Source material: naive CD8+ T cells sorted from blood. The receptors were gathered from a woman in her twenties or thirties in good health.

This clone was seen only once. The rearrangement uses TRBV29-1 and TRBJ2-1, with TRBD2 matching over 8 bases. There are 11 residues in the CDR3. V lost 7 bases, J lost 7 bases, and 3 bases stayed unmatched. The V gene's germline CDR1 is SQVTM and CDR2 ANQGSEA. The CDR3 here is CSGGRRNEQFF. The CDR3 DNA follows: TGCAGCGGCGGGAGGAGAAATGAGCAGTTCTTC.

With respect to this clone: Other DNA sequences in this specimen translate into the identical CDR3. The V call is TRBV28, the J call TRBJ1-2; D is unclear. The V end was cut by 3 bases, the J end by 4 bases, with 9 bases between. Germline CDR1 and CDR2: MDHEN and SYDVKM. The CDR3 sequence is 13 residues long. CDR3 in amino acids: CASSFRQSYGYTF. In DNA, the CDR3 is TGTGCCAGCAGTTTTCGGCAAAGCTATGGCTACACCTTC.

The CDR3 protein is CASRYSGGYEQFF. CDR3 DNA: TGTGCCAGCAGATACTCGGGGGGCTATGAGCAGTTCTTC. This chain joins TRBV7-9 and TRBJ2-1; tentatively, D is TRBD2 (7 bases). CDR3 length: 13 amino acids. Germline V gene lookup returns CDR1 SEHNR and CDR2 FQNEAQ (reference sequence). Trimming pared 6 bases from V and 8 bases from J, leaving 14 bases between.